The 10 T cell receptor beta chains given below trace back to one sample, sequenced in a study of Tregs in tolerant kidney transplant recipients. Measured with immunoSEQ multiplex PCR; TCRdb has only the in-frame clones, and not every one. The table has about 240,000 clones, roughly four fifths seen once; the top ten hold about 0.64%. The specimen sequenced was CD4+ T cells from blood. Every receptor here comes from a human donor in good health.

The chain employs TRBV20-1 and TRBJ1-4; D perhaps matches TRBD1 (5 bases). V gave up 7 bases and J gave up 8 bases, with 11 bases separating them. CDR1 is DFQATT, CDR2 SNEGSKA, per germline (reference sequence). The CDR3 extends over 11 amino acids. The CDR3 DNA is TGCAGTGGGGGCAGCGCAGAAAAACTGTTTTTT. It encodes CSGGSAEKLFF.

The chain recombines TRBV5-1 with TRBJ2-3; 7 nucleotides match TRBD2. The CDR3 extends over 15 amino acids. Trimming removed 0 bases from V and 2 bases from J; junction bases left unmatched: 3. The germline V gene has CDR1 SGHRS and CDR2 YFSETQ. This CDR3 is CASSLGLADTDTQYF. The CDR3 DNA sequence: TGCGCCAGCAGCTTGGGTCTAGCGGACACAGATACGCAGTATTTT.

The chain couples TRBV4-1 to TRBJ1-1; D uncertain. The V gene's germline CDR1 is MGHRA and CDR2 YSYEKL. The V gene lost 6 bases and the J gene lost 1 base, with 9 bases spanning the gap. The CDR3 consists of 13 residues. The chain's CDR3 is CASSYVGNTEAFF. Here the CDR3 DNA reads TGCGCCAGCAGTTACGTCGGGAACACTGAAGCTTTCTTT.

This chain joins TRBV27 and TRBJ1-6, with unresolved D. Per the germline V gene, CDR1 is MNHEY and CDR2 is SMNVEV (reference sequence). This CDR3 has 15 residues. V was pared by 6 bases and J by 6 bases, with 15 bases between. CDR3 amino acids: CASRPVQEFNSPLHF. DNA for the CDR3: TGTGCCAGCAGACCAGTTCAGGAATTTAATTCACCCCTCCACTTT.

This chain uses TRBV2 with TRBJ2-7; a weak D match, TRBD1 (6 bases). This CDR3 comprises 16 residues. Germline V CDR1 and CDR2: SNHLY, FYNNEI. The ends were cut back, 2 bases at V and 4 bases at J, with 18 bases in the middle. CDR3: CASSERVQGFRYEQYF. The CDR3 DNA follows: TGTGCCAGCAGTGAAAGGGTACAGGGATTTAGGTACGAGCAGTACTTC.

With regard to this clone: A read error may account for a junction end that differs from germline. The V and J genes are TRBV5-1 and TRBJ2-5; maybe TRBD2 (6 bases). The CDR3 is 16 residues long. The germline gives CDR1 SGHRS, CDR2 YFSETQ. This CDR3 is CASSLAGGVSSEAQYF. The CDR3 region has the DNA TGCGCCAGCAGCTTGGCCGGCGGGGTATCCTCAGAGGCCCAGTACTTC.

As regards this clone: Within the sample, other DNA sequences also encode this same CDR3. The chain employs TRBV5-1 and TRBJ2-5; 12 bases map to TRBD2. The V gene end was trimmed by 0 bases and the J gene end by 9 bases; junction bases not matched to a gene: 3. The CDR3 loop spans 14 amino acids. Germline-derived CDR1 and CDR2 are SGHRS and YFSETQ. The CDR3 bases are TGCGCCAGCAGCTTGGGTCTAGCGGGGGGGTCCCAGTACTTC. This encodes CASSLGLAGGSQYF. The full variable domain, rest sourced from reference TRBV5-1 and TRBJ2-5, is KAGVTQTPRYLIKTRGQQVTLSCSPISGHRSVSWYQQTPGQGLQFLFEYFSETQRNKGNFPGRFSGRQFSNSRSEMNVSTLELGDSALYLCASSLGLAGGSQYFGPGTRLLVL.

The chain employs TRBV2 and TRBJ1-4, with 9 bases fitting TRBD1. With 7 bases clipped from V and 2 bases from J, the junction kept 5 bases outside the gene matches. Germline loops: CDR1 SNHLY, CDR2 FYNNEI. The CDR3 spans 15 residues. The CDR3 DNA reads TGTGCCAGCACCGGGACAGGGAGGACTAATGAAAAACTGTTTTTT. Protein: CASTGTGRTNEKLFF.

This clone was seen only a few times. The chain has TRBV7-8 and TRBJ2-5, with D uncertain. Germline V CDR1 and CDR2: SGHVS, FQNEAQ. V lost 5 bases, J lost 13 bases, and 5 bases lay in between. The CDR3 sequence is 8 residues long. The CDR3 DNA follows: TGTGCCAGCAGCCCCCTGTACTTC. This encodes CASSPLYF.

CDR3 sequence: CASSREFEKLFF. CDR3 nucleotides: TGTGCCAGCAGTCGGGAGTTTGAAAAACTGTTTTTT. V gene TRBV2 combines with J gene TRBJ1-4; D gene unclear. Germline V gives CDR1 SNHLY, CDR2 FYNNEI. The germline V and J ends were trimmed by 5 bases and 7 bases, with 8 bases remaining between them. The CDR3 runs to 12 residues.